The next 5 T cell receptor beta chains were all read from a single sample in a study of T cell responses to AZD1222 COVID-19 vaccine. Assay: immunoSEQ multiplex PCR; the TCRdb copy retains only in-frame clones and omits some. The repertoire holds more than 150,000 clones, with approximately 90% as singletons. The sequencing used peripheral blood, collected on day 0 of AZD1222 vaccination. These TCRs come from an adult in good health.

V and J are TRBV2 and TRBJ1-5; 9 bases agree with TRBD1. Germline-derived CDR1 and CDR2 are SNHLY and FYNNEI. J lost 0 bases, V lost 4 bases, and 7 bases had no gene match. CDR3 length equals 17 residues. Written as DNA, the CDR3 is TGTGCCAGCAGTGCCGGGACAGGGATTCGTAGCAATCAGCCCCAGCATTTT. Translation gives CASSAGTGIRSNQPQHF.

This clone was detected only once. The CDR3, as DNA: TGTGCCTGGGGGACAGGGGACGAGCAGTACTTC. This sequence encodes CAWGTGDEQYF. The chain combines TRBV30 with TRBJ2-7; 10 bases map to TRBD1. Germline V gives CDR1 GTSNPN, CDR2 SVGIG (reference sequence). This CDR3 is 11 amino acids long. With V trimmed by 5 bases and J by 5 bases, 0 bases remained unmatched.

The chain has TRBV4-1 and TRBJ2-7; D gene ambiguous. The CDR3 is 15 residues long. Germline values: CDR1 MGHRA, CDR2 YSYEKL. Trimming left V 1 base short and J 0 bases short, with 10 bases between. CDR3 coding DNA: TGCGCCAGCAGCCAAGGCGCTGATAGCTCCTACGAGCAGTACTTC. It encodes CASSQGADSSYEQYF.

The CDR3 DNA sequence: TGTGCCAGCAGTTACAGGGCCATAGCCAAAAACATTCAGTACTTC. It translates to CASSYRAIAKNIQYF. The V call is TRBV2, the J call TRBJ2-4; weak D call: TRBD1 (6 bases). Trimming stripped 5 bases from V and 0 bases from J, with 11 bases between. Germline V gives CDR1 SNHLY, CDR2 FYNNEI. This CDR3 comprises 15 residues. The full variable domain, with the rest looked up from reference TRBV2 and TRBJ2-4, is EPEVTQTPSHQVTQMGQEVILRCVPISNHLYFYWYRQILGQKVEFLVSFYNNEISEKSEIFDDQFSVERPDGSNFTLKIRSTKLEDSAMYFCASSYRAIAKNIQYFGAGTRLSVL.

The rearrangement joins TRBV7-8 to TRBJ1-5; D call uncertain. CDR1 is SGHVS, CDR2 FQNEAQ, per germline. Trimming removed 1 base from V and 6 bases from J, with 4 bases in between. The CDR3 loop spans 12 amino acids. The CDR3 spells CASSLEGQPQHF. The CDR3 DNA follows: TGTGCCAGCAGCTTAGAAGGTCAGCCCCAGCATTTT. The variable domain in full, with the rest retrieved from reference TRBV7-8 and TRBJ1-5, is GAGVSQSPRYKVAKRGQDVALRCDPISGHVSLFWYQQALGQGPEFLTYFQNEAQLDKSGLPSDRFFAERPEGSVSTLKIQRTQQEDSAVYLCASSLEGQPQHFGDGTRLSIL.